The T cell receptor beta chain described here comes from a study of blood T cell repertoires in COVID-19. The wider study: Both acute and convalescent COVID-19 samples were obtained from the United States, Italy and Spain.

The V and J ends lost 3 bases and 11 bases, in that order; junction bases with no gene match: 6. CDR1 and CDR2 (germline): LGHDT, YNNKEL (reference sequence). This CDR3 spans 13 amino acids. This clone has only one observation. Original processing notes: Scientists estimated how many nucleated cells there were by amplifying reference gene primers. TCRdb keeps only in-frame clones here, not all; method: immunoSEQ multiplex PCR. V and J calls and clone size are those listed in that table; D and trimming were worked out from the DNA. The sample contains 200,000 or so clones, around 83% of which appear only once.

This chain uses TRBV3-1 (or the pseudogene TRBV3-2) with TRBJ1-1, with 10 bases lining up with TRBD1. The specimen was peripheral blood. This TCR came from a middle-aged man who had recovered from COVID-19. CDR3 residues: CASSQGGQGGAFF. CDR3 bases: TGTGCCAGCAGCCAGGGCGGACAGGGGGGCGCTTTCTTT.